This TCR beta chain is drawn from a study of monozygotic twins with inflammatory bowel disease. Study outcomes and limitations: Especially with disease activity, IBD patients shared fewer clonotypes with others than healthy twins did. Diversity of TCRbeta measured by inverse Simpson was lower in IBD patients than in healthy co-twins.

For both chains, the TCRalpha and TCRbeta cDNA went through two nested PCRs of approximately 16 and 9 cycles. From its re-call of the 5' RACE reads, TCRdb lists each CDR3 protein once, without DNA. With roughly 330,000 distinct CDR3 sequences in the sample, the ten largest clones hold approximately 2%. Whole blood without T cell sorting served as the source of isolated total RNA. The CDR3 runs 15 residues. CDR1 is LNHNV, CDR2 YYDKDF, per germline (reference sequence). Turning to this clonotype: Its antigen is still unknown.

The chain couples TRBV15 to TRBJ2-2; the D gene TCRdb calls, TRBD1, cannot be checked with no DNA. The receptor's source is a human donor with ulcerative colitis or Crohn's disease, or a healthy co-twin of an affected twin (not recorded which). Sample: blood. CDR3 sequence reads: CATRNSPIFTGELFF.